Each of the 27 T cell receptor beta chains below was sequenced from the same sample in a study of shared T cell receptors in the human thymus. Here immunoSEQ multiplex PCR was the method, and the copy in TCRdb shows in-frame clones only, minus some. The sample holds roughly 700,000 clones; 88% are singletons and the top ten take over 0.008%. Separately, the same data were catalogued under a study of human thymus T cells.

Sequencing input: thymocytes. These receptors were taken from a boy under two years old with a congenital heart defect.

The chain employs TRBV4-1 and TRBJ2-3, with 8 bases fitting TRBD2. Trimming took 1 base from V and 2 from J; bases not matched to a gene: 5. The germline V gene encodes CDR1 MGHRA and CDR2 YSYEKL. This CDR3 region has 16 residues. The CDR3 DNA reads TGCGCCAGCAGCCAAGCAGCGGGAGCATCCACAGATACGCAGTATTTT. Translation gives CASSQAAGASTDTQYF.

The V and J genes are TRBV18 and TRBJ2-7, with 8 bases matching TRBD2. The V segment lost 3 bases and the J segment 5 bases; nucleotides outside the gene matches: 12. The CDR3 has 16 amino acids. CDR1 KGHSH and CDR2 LQKENI come from the germline V gene. The CDR3: CASSPFPSGLDDEQYF. The CDR3 bases are TGTGCCAGCTCACCCTTTCCCTCGGGACTAGACGACGAGCAGTACTTC.

The V and J genes are TRBV7-3 and TRBJ1-1, with D unresolved. V lost 1 base and J 0 bases, leaving 9 bases between the germline ends. The CDR3 loop spans 15 amino acids. The germline CDR1 and CDR2 sequences are SGHTA and FQGTGA. CDR3 DNA: TGTGCCAGCAGCTTAAGGGCGACCATGAACACTGAAGCTTTCTTT. It translates to CASSLRATMNTEAFF.

The chain joins TRBV27 to TRBJ2-2; 7 nucleotides agree with TRBD1. V shed 2 bases and J 0 bases; nucleotides not matched to a gene: 12. The CDR3 extends over 19 amino acids. The germline V gene encodes CDR1 MNHEY and CDR2 SMNVEV (reference sequence). CDR3 nucleotides: TGTGCCAGCAGTTTAAGACAGGGAACATCCGCAGCGAACACCGGGGAGCTGTTTTTT. As protein: CASSLRQGTSAANTGELFF.

This chain uses TRBV4-1 with TRBJ2-7, with TRBD1 as a possible D gene (6 bases). The CDR3 covers 17 residues. Trimming left V 0 bases short and J 1 base short, with 16 bases between. Germline V gives CDR1 MGHRA, CDR2 YSYEKL. Here the CDR3 reads CASSQELGRGHSYEQYF. The CDR3 DNA follows: TGCGCCAGCAGCCAAGAGTTGGGCAGGGGACATTCCTACGAGCAGTACTTC.

The rearrangement joins TRBV4-3 to TRBJ2-7, with 8 bases matching TRBD2. The CDR3 has 17 amino acids. The J segment lost 7 bases and the V segment lost 0 bases, leaving 14 bases of the junction unmatched. Looked up from germline, CDR1 is LGHNA and CDR2 is YSLEER. CDR3 protein: CASSQDLSERETGEQYF. The CDR3 DNA reads as TGCGCCAGCAGCCAAGATTTATCAGAGCGGGAGACGGGTGAGCAGTACTTC.

The V gene is TRBV5-4, the J gene TRBJ2-1, with 10 bases aligning to TRBD2. This CDR3 has 20 amino acids. CDR1 and CDR2 (germline): SGHNT, YYREEE (reference sequence). The V and J ends lost 4 bases and 0 bases, in that order; junction bases with no gene match: 16. The CDR3 nucleotides read TGTGCCAGCAGCCACGGAGTTACAAGCGGGAGGGCTAGCTCCTACAATGAGCAGTTCTTC. Translated, it gives CASSHGVTSGRASSYNEQFF.

This clone has more than one count but fewer than ten. The chain recombines TRBV15 with TRBJ2-1; D remains ambiguous. Per germline, CDR1 LNHNV and CDR2 YYDKDF (reference sequence). CDR3 size: 17 residues. The ends were cut back, 0 bases at V and 9 bases at J, with 21 bases in the middle. CDR3 DNA: TGTGCCACCAGCAGAGACCGATCCTTCCGAGCCGGTGGTGAGCAGTTCTTC. This gives the protein CATSRDRSFRAGGEQFF.

This clone was seen just once. The chain employs TRBV30 and TRBJ1-2; TRBD1 matches at 8 bases. The CDR3 has 15 amino acids. V lost 7 bases and J lost 1; bases outside the gene matches: 11. Germline V lookup: CDR1 GTSNPN, CDR2 SVGIG (reference sequence). CDR3 residues: CAYLARGQDNYGYTF. For the CDR3, the DNA is TGTGCCTACCTCGCCCGGGGACAGGATAACTATGGCTACACCTTC.

The genes are TRBV4-2 and TRBJ2-7; 14 positions match TRBD2. Germline loops: CDR1 LGHNA, CDR2 YNFKEQ. The CDR3 sequence is 18 residues long. With 4 bases clipped from V and 6 bases from J, the junction kept 14 bases outside the gene matches. The CDR3 loop reads CASSRSSGLAGAAFEQYF. For the CDR3, the DNA is TGTGCCAGCAGCCGCTCCTCGGGACTAGCGGGAGCCGCCTTCGAGCAGTACTTC.

The V call is TRBV11-3, the J call TRBJ1-1; D is possibly TRBD1 (6 bases). The germline V gene has CDR1 SGHNT and CDR2 YENEEA. Trimming removed 6 bases at V and 1 base at J, with 12 bases between. CDR3 length: 14 residues. Here the CDR3 DNA reads TGTGCCAGCAGACCAGGGGAAGGGAACACTGAAGCTTTCTTT. As protein: CASRPGEGNTEAFF.

CDR3 loop: CASSQDRGDRSEGYTF. CDR3 DNA: TGCGCCAGCAGCCAAGACAGGGGCGACAGGAGCGAAGGCTACACCTTC. V and J are TRBV4-1 and TRBJ1-2; D possibly corresponds to TRBD1 (6 bases). From germline, CDR1 is MGHRA and CDR2 YSYEKL. V was cut by 0 bases and J by 8 bases, with 19 bases left in between. The CDR3 loop spans 16 amino acids.

The genes are TRBV5-5 and TRBJ2-7; TRBD1 aligns across 7 bases. The germline V gene encodes CDR1 SGHKS and CDR2 YYEKEE (reference sequence). Unmatched junction bases numbered 5, after V lost 4 bases and J lost 1 base. This CDR3 has 14 amino acids. CDR3 residues: CASSLRDSSYEQYF. For the CDR3, the DNA is TGTGCCAGCAGCCTCCGGGACAGTTCCTACGAGCAGTACTTC. Combining the CDR3 with reference TRBV5-5 and TRBJ2-7 gives the whole variable domain DAGVTQSPTHLIKTRGQQVTLRCSPISGHKSVSWYQQVLGQGPQFIFQYYEKEERGRGNFPDRFSARQFPNYSSELNVNALLLGDSALYLCASSLRDSSYEQYFGPGTRLTVT.

This chain connects TRBV5-8 to TRBJ2-3, with 9 bases matching TRBD2. Germline CDR1 is SGHTS and CDR2 is YDEGEE. Trimming cost V 1 base and J 4 bases; bases outside gene matches: 7. CDR3 size: 16 residues. The CDR3, as DNA: TGTGCCAGCAGCTTGAACCTGGCGGGAGGGCCAGATACGCAGTATTTT. This encodes CASSLNLAGGPDTQYF. The full variable domain, with the rest looked up from reference TRBV5-8 and TRBJ2-3, is EAGVTQSPTHLIKTRGQQATLRCSPISGHTSVYWYQQALGLGLQFLLWYDEGEERNRGNFPPRFSGRQFPNYSSELNVNALELEDSALYLCASSLNLAGGPDTQYFGPGTRLTVL.

This chain joins TRBV28 and TRBJ2-5; possibly TRBD1 for D (6 bases). Trimming removed 8 bases from V and 4 bases from J, with 8 bases in between. This CDR3 has 11 amino acids. Germline-derived CDR1 and CDR2 are MDHEN and SYDVKM. The CDR3 nucleotides read TGTGCCAGCCAGGGGAGAGAGACCCAGTACTTC. It codes for CASQGRETQYF.

The chain recombines TRBV5-4 with TRBJ2-1, with D possibly matching TRBD1 (5 bases). V gave up 0 bases and J gave up 6 bases, with 13 bases separating them. The CDR3 runs to 15 residues. Germline CDR1 and CDR2: SGHNT and YYREEE (reference sequence). CDR3 loop: CASSLAAGQSNEQFF. Here the CDR3 DNA reads TGTGCCAGCAGCTTGGCGGCAGGGCAGAGCAATGAGCAGTTCTTC.

The rearrangement links TRBV25-1 to TRBJ2-3; 7 bases are a match to TRBD2. The CDR3 runs to 17 residues. Germline CDR1 is MGHDK and CDR2 is SYGVNS. With V trimmed by 0 bases and J by 6 bases, 12 bases remained unmatched. DNA for the CDR3: TGTGCCAGCAGTGAATATATACTAGCGAAAGCCACGGATACGCAGTATTTT. It translates to CASSEYILAKATDTQYF. The variable domain in full, completed from reference TRBV25-1 and TRBJ2-3, reads EADIYQTPRYLVIGTGKKITLECSQTMGHDKMYWYQQDPGMELHLIHYSYGVNSTEKGDLSSESTVSRIRTEHFPLTLESARPSHTSQYLCASSEYILAKATDTQYFGPGTRLTVL.

The J gene is TRBJ2-7, the V gene TRBV7-2, with D tentatively TRBD2 (6 bases). This CDR3 comprises 14 residues. CDR1 is SGHTA, CDR2 FQGNSA, per germline. Trimming cost V 4 bases and J 0 bases, with 10 bases left between them. The CDR3 here is CASSSPGLSYEQYF. In DNA form, the CDR3 reads TGTGCCAGCAGCTCACCGGGACTCTCCTACGAGCAGTACTTC.

The chain has TRBV9 and TRBJ2-5; 7 nucleotides agree with TRBD2. The ends lost 0 bases at V and 4 bases at J; junction bases unmatched: 9. From germline, CDR1 is SGDLS and CDR2 YYNGEE. The CDR3 spans 16 residues. CDR3 in amino acids: CASSVAGGRGVETQYF. The CDR3, as DNA: TGTGCCAGCAGCGTAGCGGGTGGGAGGGGTGTAGAGACCCAGTACTTC.

This clone appeared a few times. The rearrangement links TRBV7-2 to TRBJ2-7, with 10 bases lining up with TRBD2. CDR1 is SGHTA and CDR2 is FQGNSA in the germline V gene. CDR3 size: 16 residues. The V gene end was trimmed by 5 bases and the J gene end by 4 bases; junction bases not matched to a gene: 11. The chain's CDR3 is CASSAYPSGSKYEQYF. In DNA, the CDR3 is TGTGCCAGCAGCGCCTACCCTAGCGGGAGTAAATACGAGCAGTACTTC.

The chain carries TRBV10-3 and TRBJ1-1, with a possible D match to TRBD1 (6 bases). Trimming stripped 2 bases from V and 3 bases from J, with 13 bases between. Per the germline V gene, CDR1 is ENHRY and CDR2 is SYGVKD. This CDR3 contains 15 residues. The CDR3 DNA follows: TGTGCCATCAGTGAGGGAACAGGGCGGGACACTGAAGCTTTCTTT. Residues: CAISEGTGRDTEAFF.

The chain carries TRBV4-1 and TRBJ2-1, with 7 bases matching TRBD2. Trimming took 7 bases from V and 4 from J; bases not matched to a gene: 10. The CDR3 has 15 residues. Germline V gives CDR1 MGHRA, CDR2 YSYEKL. CDR3 sequence: CASTSVGEGYNEQFF. The DNA for the CDR3 is TGCGCCAGCACCTCTGTAGGGGAGGGGTACAATGAGCAGTTCTTC.

Comment on this clone: Other DNA sequences in the sample encode the same CDR3. V is TRBV6-5 and J is TRBJ2-7; 11 nucleotides match TRBD2. The CDR3 is 15 residues long. The trim removed 6 bases at V and 1 base at J, leaving 5 bases unmatched. Germline V gene sequence: CDR1 MNHEY, CDR2 SVGAGI. The CDR3 region is CASRAGTSGSYEQYF. Written as DNA, the CDR3 is TGTGCCAGCAGAGCCGGGACTAGCGGATCCTACGAGCAGTACTTC.

The rearrangement links TRBV10-3 to TRBJ2-7, with 7 bases identical to TRBD2. In germline, CDR1 is ENHRY, CDR2 SYGVKD. The CDR3 is 17 amino acids. V lost 0 bases, J lost 1 base, and 9 bases stayed unmatched. This CDR3 reads CAISESDRRRESYEQYF. The CDR3 coding sequence is TGTGCCATCAGTGAGTCTGATAGACGGCGGGAGTCCTACGAGCAGTACTTC.

This clone was picked up one time. The chain carries TRBV9 and TRBJ2-1; 11 nucleotides line up with TRBD2. Per germline, CDR1 SGDLS and CDR2 YYNGEE. The V and J ends lost 2 bases and 6 bases, in that order; junction bases with no gene match: 4. This CDR3 has 15 amino acids. The DNA of the CDR3 is TGTGCCAGCAGCGTTAGCGGGAGGGGGGGCAATGAGCAGTTCTTC. It specifies CASSVSGRGGNEQFF. Drawing the rest from reference TRBV9 and TRBJ2-1, the complete variable domain is DSGVTQTPKHLITATGQRVTLRCSPRSGDLSVYWYQQSLDQGLQFLIQYYNGEERAKGNILERFSAQQFPDLHSELNLSSLELGDSALYFCASSVSGRGGNEQFFGPGTRLTVL.

This sequence joins TRBV28 and TRBJ2-7; a possible D gene is TRBD1 (6 bases). This CDR3 region has 17 residues. Germline lookup yields CDR1 MDHEN and CDR2 SYDVKM. With 8 bases removed from V and 4 bases from J, the gap between germline ends came to 27 bases. The CDR3 region is CASQVHLRGYPPYEQYF. In nucleotides, the CDR3 is TGTGCCAGCCAAGTCCATCTTAGGGGGTATCCCCCATACGAGCAGTACTTC.

This chain uses TRBV6-1 with TRBJ1-2; a weak D match, TRBD1 (6 bases). The CDR3 has 16 amino acids. V was clipped by 6 bases and J by 1 base, with 18 bases between them. Germline assignment: CDR1 MNHNS and CDR2 SASEGT. This CDR3 is CASRERGTSYNYGYTF. The CDR3 nucleotides are TGTGCCAGCAGAGAAAGGGGGACATCATATAACTATGGCTACACCTTC.